Below are 10 T cell receptor beta chains sequenced from a single sample in a study of CD8 T cells in Susac syndrome (dated by TCRdb to about 2019). Library generation was performed with the immunoSEQ multiplex PCR assay. RNA was extracted using the RNeasy kit, and roughly 0.45 to 1 microgram was reverse transcribed with random hexamers. TCRdb reran the public reads through fastp at Q25 and MiXCR, keeping productive beta chains. For every CDR3 protein sequence, its rows merge into one entry that carries the most common genes and DNA. The sample table shows some 96,000 distinct CDR3 sequences, and roughly 96% are seen once. Jointly, the top ten make up 0.3% of the sample. What was sequenced was CD8+ T cells from PBMCs. All receptors derive from a human donor with Susac syndrome.

The chain links TRBV24-1 to TRBJ1-1; D is ambiguous. The V gene's germline CDR1 is KGHDR and CDR2 SFDVKD. There are 14 residues in the CDR3. V lost 8 bases, J lost 0 bases, and 12 bases lay in between. CDR3 residues: CATTALHMNTEAFF. The CDR3 DNA follows: TGTGCCACCACAGCCCTACACATGAACACTGAAGCTTTCTTT.

The CDR3 is CASSPGTGTSAANEQFF. DNA of the CDR3: TGCGCCAGCAGCCCTGGAACTGGGACCTCAGCGGCCAATGAGCAGTTCTTC. The chain couples TRBV5-1 to TRBJ2-1; D possibly matches TRBD1 or TRBD2 (5 bases each). The CDR3 loop spans 17 amino acids. Germline assignment: CDR1 SGHRS and CDR2 YFSETQ. Trimming pared 4 bases from V and 6 bases from J, leaving 23 bases between.

This chain links TRBV11-2 with TRBJ2-6; the D gene is possibly TRBD1 (6 bases). The CDR3 sequence is 17 residues long. CDR1 and CDR2 from the germline V gene are SGHAT and FQNNGV. The ends were cut back, 3 bases at V and 2 bases at J, with 14 bases in the middle. The CDR3 DNA is TGTGCCAGCAGCTTCCCAGACGAGGGGGCTGGGGCCAACGTCCTGACTTTC. Translated: CASSFPDEGAGANVLTF.

The chain couples TRBV9 to TRBJ1-2; D call uncertain. V was shortened by 4 bases and J by 11 bases, with 24 bases between the two germline ends. Per the germline V gene, CDR1 is SGDLS and CDR2 is YYNGEE. The CDR3 has 15 residues. CDR3 loop: CASSPAERVRVGYTF. CDR3 DNA sequence: TGTGCCAGCAGCCCGGCTGAGAGGGTTAGAGTGGGGTACACCTTC.

The chain is built from TRBV5-6 and TRBJ2-5, with 9 bases matching TRBD2. The length of the CDR3 is 15 residues. Germline V gene lookup returns CDR1 SGHDT and CDR2 YYEEEE. J lost 4 bases, V lost 3 bases, and 7 bases had no gene match. The CDR3: CASSSAGTSRETQYF. The CDR3 DNA follows: TGTGCCAGCAGCTCCGCCGGGACTAGCCGAGAGACCCAGTACTTC.

The J gene is TRBJ2-5, the V gene TRBV29-1; 8 positions agree with TRBD1. This CDR3 has 13 amino acids. Per germline, CDR1 SQVTM and CDR2 ANQGSEA. The ends lost 7 bases at V and 8 bases at J; junction bases unmatched: 12. CDR3 DNA: TGCAGCGGTGGAGGACAGGGTGGGACTACCCAGTACTTC. It specifies CSGGGQGGTTQYF.

The V gene is TRBV3-1, the J gene TRBJ2-1, with D possibly matching TRBD2 (5 bases). In germline, CDR1 is LGHDT, CDR2 YNNKEL (reference sequence). V was clipped by 0 bases and J by 10 bases, with 10 bases between them. This CDR3 has 13 amino acids. CDR3 in amino acids: CASSQDEEVEQFF. In DNA form, the CDR3 reads TGTGCCAGCAGCCAAGATGAGGAGGTGGAGCAGTTCTTC.

The chain combines TRBV7-6 with TRBJ2-1; 15 bases match TRBD2. V lost 5 bases, J lost 2 bases, and 4 bases stayed unmatched. Germline CDR1 SGHVS, CDR2 FNYEAQ. The CDR3 is 17 residues long. CDR3 residues: CASSPRTSGRAYNEQFF. For the CDR3, the DNA is TGTGCCAGCAGCCCCCGGACTAGCGGGAGGGCCTACAATGAGCAGTTCTTC.

The chain combines TRBV7-2 with TRBJ2-1, with D uncertain. The CDR3 is made up of 15 amino acids. Germline CDR1 is SGHTA and CDR2 is FQGNSA. The V and J ends lost 6 bases and 0 bases respectively, with 12 bases between them. CDR3 sequence reads: CASRRPGRSYNEQFF. The CDR3 nucleotides are TGTGCCAGCAGGCGCCCGGGTCGCTCCTACAATGAGCAGTTCTTC.

V gene TRBV12-3 or TRBV12-4 combines with J gene TRBJ1-1; D is unclear. The V and J ends lost 6 bases and 0 bases respectively, with 5 bases between them. The CDR3 consists of 12 residues. The DNA of the CDR3 is TGTGCCAGCAGCCCTATGAACACTGAAGCTTTCTTT. Its protein is CASSPMNTEAFF.